These 17 T cell receptor beta chains came from one sample sequenced in a study of response to subunit inactivated influenza vaccine. TCRdb passed the RT-PCR reads through MiXCR, listing each CDR3 protein once. The repertoire holds roughly 710,000 distinct CDR3 sequences, approximately 14% seen once, with less than 8.5% in the top ten. Sequences were derived from PBMCs from blood, sampled 14 to 15 days before vaccination. The source of these receptors is a man aged 45 to 65 who received an inactivated influenza vaccine.

The genes are TRBV20-1 and TRBJ2-5; 7 nucleotides line up with TRBD1. CDR1 is DFQATT and CDR2 is SNEGSKA in the germline V gene (reference sequence). J lost 6 bases, V lost 5 bases, and 9 bases had no gene match. The CDR3 consists of 13 residues. The CDR3 sequence is CSASEQGVQTQYF. The CDR3 bases are TGCAGTGCTTCGGAGCAGGGGGTGCAGACCCAGTACTTC.

There are many counts of this clonotype. The chain uses TRBV5-1 and TRBJ2-7; a possible D gene is TRBD1 (6 bases). Germline CDR1 and CDR2: SGHRS and YFSETQ. Trimming left V 0 bases short and J 3 bases short, with 10 bases between. CDR3 length equals 14 residues. The CDR3 loop reads CASSLEVRGYEQYF. The CDR3 DNA reads as TGCGCCAGCAGCTTGGAGGTCAGGGGCTACGAGCAGTACTTC.

This clonotype was seen a handful of times. This rearrangement joins TRBV12-3 or TRBV12-4 to TRBJ2-7; D may correspond to TRBD1 or TRBD2 (6 bases each). The CDR3 loop spans 17 amino acids. V lost 2 bases, J lost 2 bases, and 19 bases lay in between. The CDR3 coding sequence is TGTGCCAGCAGTTTAATCGTCGGGGCGGGACAAGCCTACGAGCAGTACTTC. Protein sequence: CASSLIVGAGQAYEQYF.

The chain carries TRBV6-1 and TRBJ1-3, with a weak D call TRBD1 (5 bases). The CDR3 runs 13 residues. Trimming cost V 8 bases and J 4 bases, with 12 bases left between them. Germline V gene sequence: CDR1 MNHNS, CDR2 SASEGT. Here the CDR3 DNA reads TGTGCCAGCGAAGGGACCTTCGGAAACACCATATATTTT. It yields the protein CASEGTFGNTIYF.

The chain joins TRBV5-1 to TRBJ1-5; 8 bases are shared with TRBD1. V lost 4 bases to trimming and J lost 7 bases; unmatched junction nucleotides: 4. Looked up from germline, CDR1 is SGHRS and CDR2 is YFSETQ. The CDR3 contains 13 residues. CDR3 amino acids: CASSVQGAQPQHF. Written as DNA, the CDR3 is TGCGCCAGCAGCGTGCAGGGGGCCCAGCCCCAGCATTTT.

The rearrangement uses TRBV7-2 and TRBJ1-2, with a tentative D call TRBD1 (5 bases). Trimming stripped 5 bases from V and 4 bases from J, with 17 bases between. CDR1 is SGHTA, CDR2 FQGNSA, per germline. The CDR3 contains 15 residues. The CDR3 coding sequence is TGTGCCAGCAGCACTAGTCGGACGGGGGGCTATGGCTACACCTTC. Encoded protein: CASSTSRTGGYGYTF.

V and J are TRBV12-3 or TRBV12-4 and TRBJ2-7, with 11 bases fitting TRBD1. The CDR3 spans 15 residues. V was pared by 5 bases and J by 2 bases, with 5 bases of the junction left unmatched. The CDR3 bases are TGTGCCAGCAGTCCCCGGGACAGGGGGACCTACGAGCAGTACTTC. This gives the protein CASSPRDRGTYEQYF.

The rearrangement links TRBV12-3 or TRBV12-4 to TRBJ2-1, with TRBD1 as a possible D gene (6 bases). The length of the CDR3 is 15 residues. V was shortened by 6 bases and J by 7 bases, with 19 bases between the two germline ends. DNA for the CDR3: TGTGCCAGCAGCTCGGGACAACCGCTAGGGAATGAGCAGTTCTTC. Residues: CASSSGQPLGNEQFF.

This clonotype was seen ten or more times. The V gene is TRBV7-9, the J gene TRBJ2-5; no reliable D call. The CDR3 totals 13 residues. V lost 1 base to trimming and J lost 4 bases, with 7 bases between them. The germline V gene encodes CDR1 SEHNR and CDR2 FQNEAQ (reference sequence). For the CDR3, the DNA is TGTGCCAGCAGCTTAGTGGGTTCAGAGACCCAGTACTTC. This encodes CASSLVGSETQYF.

The V call is TRBV4-1, the J call TRBJ1-1; possibly TRBD1 for D (6 bases). V lost 1 base and J lost 7, with 13 bases in between. CDR1 and CDR2 from the germline V gene are MGHRA and YSYEKL. This CDR3 has 14 residues. The CDR3 sequence: CASSQVWGAFEAFF. In DNA form, the CDR3 reads TGCGCCAGCAGCCAAGTCTGGGGGGCGTTTGAAGCTTTCTTT.

The chain links TRBV7-9 to TRBJ2-6; D gene ambiguous. CDR1 and CDR2 (germline): SEHNR, FQNEAQ (reference sequence). CDR3 length equals 15 residues. V shed 3 bases and J shed 0 bases, with 6 bases lying between them. The CDR3 DNA sequence: TGTGCCAGCAGCTTCCCTCTCTCTGGGGCCAACGTCCTGACTTTC. This gives the protein CASSFPLSGANVLTF.

This chain links TRBV12-3 or TRBV12-4 with TRBJ2-7; 8 positions match TRBD1. The CDR3 is 21 residues long. V gave up 2 bases and J gave up 3 bases; unmatched junction bases: 24. The CDR3 is CASSLIWGREDGQGIRYEQYF. The CDR3 DNA follows: TGTGCCAGCAGTTTAATCTGGGGAAGAGAAGACGGACAGGGAATTCGCTACGAGCAGTACTTC.

This rearrangement joins TRBV10-3 to TRBJ2-6, with D tentatively TRBD1 (5 bases). Trimming removed 1 base from V and 0 bases from J, with 13 bases in between. This CDR3 has 18 amino acids. CDR1 and CDR2 from the germline V gene are ENHRY and SYGVKD. The CDR3 region is CAISEWFQGSSGANVLTF. CDR3 DNA: TGTGCCATCAGTGAGTGGTTTCAGGGTTCCTCTGGGGCCAACGTCCTGACTTTC.

This clonotype was seen only a few times. The chain has TRBV5-6 and TRBJ2-1, with 14 bases fitting TRBD2. Germline V CDR1 and CDR2: SGHDT, YYEEEE. V gave up 4 bases and J gave up 9 bases; unmatched junction bases: 6. This CDR3 has 15 residues. The CDR3 DNA reads TGTGCCAGCAGCCCCAGACTAGCGGGAGGGGGTGAGCAGTTCTTC. This translates into CASSPRLAGGGEQFF.

There are a few counts of this clonotype. The chain carries TRBV6-2 or TRBV6-3 and TRBJ2-2; the match to TRBD1 covers 8 bases. The CDR3 loop spans 15 amino acids. Germline-derived CDR1 and CDR2 are MNHEY and SVGEGT. V lost 4 bases and J lost 4; bases outside the gene matches: 5. The CDR3 loop is CASSFGQGGTGELFF. CDR3 bases: TGTGCCAGCAGTTTCGGACAGGGCGGCACCGGGGAGCTGTTTTTT.

This clonotype was observed a few times. This chain uses TRBV27 with TRBJ2-1; possibly TRBD1 for D (6 bases). Germline lookup yields CDR1 MNHEY and CDR2 SMNVEV (reference sequence). The V and J ends lost 0 bases and 9 bases respectively, with 9 bases between them. CDR3 length equals 13 residues. The CDR3 here is CASSLSFRGEQFF. The CDR3, as DNA: TGTGCCAGCAGTTTATCATTCAGGGGTGAGCAGTTCTTC.

This clonotype was seen a handful of times. The rearrangement uses TRBV7-3 and TRBJ2-1, with D maybe TRBD2 (6 bases). The germline CDR1 and CDR2 sequences are SGHTA and FQGTGA. The CDR3 is made up of 14 amino acids. Trimming left V 5 bases short and J 6 bases short, with 14 bases between. In nucleotides, the CDR3 is TGTGCCAGCAGCGCTCCGGGACTTTTCAATGAGCAGTTCTTC. Its translation is CASSAPGLFNEQFF.